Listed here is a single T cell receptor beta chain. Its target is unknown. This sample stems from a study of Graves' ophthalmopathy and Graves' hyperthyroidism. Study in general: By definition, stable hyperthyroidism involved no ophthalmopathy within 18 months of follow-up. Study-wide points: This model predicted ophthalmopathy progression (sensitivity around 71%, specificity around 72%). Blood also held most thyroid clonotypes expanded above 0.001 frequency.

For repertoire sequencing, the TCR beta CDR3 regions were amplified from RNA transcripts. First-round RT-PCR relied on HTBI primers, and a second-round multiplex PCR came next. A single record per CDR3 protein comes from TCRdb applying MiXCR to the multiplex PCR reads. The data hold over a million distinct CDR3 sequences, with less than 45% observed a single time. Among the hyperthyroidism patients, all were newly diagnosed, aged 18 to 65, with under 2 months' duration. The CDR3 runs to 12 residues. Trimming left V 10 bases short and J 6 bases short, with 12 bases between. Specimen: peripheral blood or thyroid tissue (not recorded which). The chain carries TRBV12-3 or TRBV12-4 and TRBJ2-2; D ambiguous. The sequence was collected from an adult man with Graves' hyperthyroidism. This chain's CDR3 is CATLGRAGELFF. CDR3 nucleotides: TGTGCCACTCTGGGCCGGGCCGGGGAGCTGTTTTTT.